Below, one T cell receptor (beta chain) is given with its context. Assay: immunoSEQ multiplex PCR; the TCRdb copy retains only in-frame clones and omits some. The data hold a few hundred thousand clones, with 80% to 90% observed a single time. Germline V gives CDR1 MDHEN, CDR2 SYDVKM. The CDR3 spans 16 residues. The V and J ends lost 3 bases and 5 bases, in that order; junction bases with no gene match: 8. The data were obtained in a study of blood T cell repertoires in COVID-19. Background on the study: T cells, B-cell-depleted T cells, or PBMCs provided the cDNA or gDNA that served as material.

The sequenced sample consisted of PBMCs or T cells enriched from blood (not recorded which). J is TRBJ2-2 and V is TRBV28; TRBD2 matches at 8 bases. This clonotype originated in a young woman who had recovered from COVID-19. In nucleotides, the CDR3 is TGTGCCAGCAGTTTTTTCAGGCTAGCGGGTACCGGGGAGCTGTTTTTT. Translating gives CASSFFRLAGTGELFF.